The present T cell receptor (beta chain) was sequenced within a study of cytomegalovirus exposure and HLA in healthy donors. At the level of the study: The 90 to 150 validation repertoires were produced on the same platform as the 550 to 750 repertoires of the first cohort. This was reported in a later analysis.

Germline CDR1 and CDR2: MDHEN and SYDVKM. J was trimmed by 0 bases and V by 8 bases; bases with no gene match: 10. The CDR3 covers 16 residues. Clones were read by immunoSEQ multiplex PCR, and TCRdb kept only the in-frame ones, dropping some. Here the sample spans under 250,000 clones, roughly three quarters being singletons. The sequenced sample was PBMCs. The TCR was taken from a woman in her 30s in good health and CMV-seronegative. The chain is built from TRBV28 and TRBJ1-5, with 7 bases lining up with TRBD1. CDR3 protein: CASPPTGTYSNQPQHF. The CDR3 DNA is TGTGCCAGCCCCCCGACAGGGACCTATAGCAATCAGCCCCAGCATTTT.